A single sample gave rise to the 20 T cell receptor beta chains below, sequenced in a study of blood T cell repertoires in COVID-19. Sequencing was performed with immunoSEQ multiplex PCR; in TCRdb, only in-frame clones are kept and a portion is missing. The sample has approximately 140,000 clones, around 87% seen once. Sample: peripheral blood. The receptors come from a young man with COVID-19, enrolled during active disease.

The chain combines TRBV13 with TRBJ2-7; the D gene is possibly TRBD2 (6 bases). Germline CDR1 is PRHDT and CDR2 is FYEKMQ (reference sequence). Trimming stripped 3 bases from V and 6 bases from J, with 15 bases between. There are 14 residues in the CDR3. The CDR3 coding sequence is TGTGCCAGCAGCTTGCTGGGGGGTTTCGGCGAGCAGTACTTC. This codes for CASSLLGGFGEQYF. Complete variable domain (other parts from reference TRBV13 and TRBJ2-7): AAGVIQSPRHLIKEKRETATLKCYPIPRHDTVYWYQQGPGQDPQFLISFYEKMQSDKGSIPDRFSAQQFSDYHSELNMSSLELGDSALYFCASSLLGGFGEQYFGPGTRLTVT.

V usage is TRBV27 and J usage is TRBJ2-2; the match to TRBD1 covers 9 bases. V trimming: 3 bases; J trimming: 2 bases; junction bases outside the gene matches: 13. CDR1 is MNHEY and CDR2 is SMNVEV in the germline V gene (reference sequence). The CDR3 extends over 19 amino acids. The CDR3 protein is CASSFLRTGEVINTGELFF. The CDR3 DNA reads TGTGCCAGCAGTTTCCTCCGGACAGGGGAAGTCATTAACACCGGGGAGCTGTTTTTT.

V is TRBV5-1 and J is TRBJ2-7; 15 nucleotides align to TRBD2. Germline loops: CDR1 SGHRS, CDR2 YFSETQ. J was trimmed by 0 bases and V by 4 bases; bases with no gene match: 5. CDR3 length: 17 amino acids. This CDR3 is CASSRGLAGGVSYEQYF. The DNA of the CDR3 is TGCGCCAGCAGCCGGGGACTAGCGGGAGGAGTCTCCTACGAGCAGTACTTC. The variable domain in full, completed from reference TRBV5-1 and TRBJ2-7, reads KAGVTQTPRYLIKTRGQQVTLSCSPISGHRSVSWYQQTPGQGLQFLFEYFSETQRNKGNFPGRFSGRQFSNSRSEMNVSTLELGDSALYLCASSRGLAGGVSYEQYFGPGTRLTVT.

J is TRBJ2-1 and V is TRBV4-2; D not resolved. The CDR3 has 16 residues. Germline V gene lookup returns CDR1 LGHNA and CDR2 YNFKEQ. V was shortened by 4 bases and J by 5 bases, with 18 bases between the two germline ends. DNA of the CDR3: TGTGCCAGCAGCCCTGACTCCTTCCGGCCAAACAATGAGCAGTTCTTC. Encoded protein: CASSPDSFRPNNEQFF.

This clone was observed a single time. The J gene is TRBJ2-7, the V gene TRBV5-1, with 8 bases identical to TRBD2. Germline CDR1 SGHRS, CDR2 YFSETQ. J was trimmed by 6 bases and V by 4 bases; bases with no gene match: 9. CDR3 length equals 14 residues. CDR3 region: CASSRTTGGGEQYF. The CDR3, as DNA: TGCGCCAGCAGCCGCACTACGGGGGGGGGCGAGCAGTACTTC.

V is TRBV3-1 (or the pseudogene TRBV3-2) and J is TRBJ2-7; a possible D gene is TRBD2 (5 bases). CDR1 and CDR2 from the germline V gene are LGHDT and YNNKEL (reference sequence). CDR3 size: 15 residues. The V gene lost 3 bases and the J gene lost 2 bases, with 14 bases spanning the gap. Written as DNA, the CDR3 is TGTGCCAGCAGCCAGGGCCGGGGAAGGGCCTACGAGCAGTACTTC. It encodes CASSQGRGRAYEQYF.

This sequence joins TRBV7-9 and TRBJ1-3; D may be TRBD1 (5 bases). Germline V CDR1 and CDR2: SEHNR, FQNEAQ (reference sequence). This CDR3 has 16 residues. Trimming cost V 5 bases and J 0 bases, with 14 bases left between them. As DNA, the CDR3 is TGTGCCAGCAGCGCCTTGGGGGACTCCTCTGGAAACACCATATATTTT. Encoded protein: CASSALGDSSGNTIYF.

J is TRBJ2-6 and V is TRBV24-1, with TRBD2 as a possible D gene (6 bases). Trimming took 4 bases from V and 0 from J, leaving 12 bases between them. Germline lookup yields CDR1 KGHDR and CDR2 SFDVKD. The CDR3 sequence is 17 residues long. The CDR3 protein is CATSDGTFISGANVLTF. The CDR3 region has the DNA TGTGCCACCAGTGACGGGACTTTTATCTCTGGGGCCAACGTCCTGACTTTC.

The chain recombines TRBV9 with TRBJ2-3, with D perhaps matching TRBD1 (5 bases). CDR1 is SGDLS, CDR2 YYNGEE, per germline. This CDR3 spans 18 amino acids. The germline V and J ends were trimmed by 4 bases and 3 bases, with 24 bases remaining between them. The CDR3 sequence is CASSSRISTGRATDTQYF. Written as DNA, the CDR3 is TGTGCCAGCAGCTCAAGAATATCAACAGGCAGGGCGACAGATACGCAGTATTTT.

J is TRBJ1-5 and V is TRBV11-2; TRBD1 matches at 10 bases. The germline V gene has CDR1 SGHAT and CDR2 FQNNGV. CDR3 size: 16 residues. J gave up 2 bases and V 5 bases, and 6 bases lay outside the gene matches. The CDR3, as DNA: TGTGCCAGCAGCCCTAGGACAGGGGGTGGCAATCAGCCCCAGCATTTT. Residues: CASSPRTGGGNQPQHF. Combining the CDR3 with reference TRBV11-2 and TRBJ1-5 gives the whole variable domain EAGVAQSPRYKIIEKRQSVAFWCNPISGHATLYWYQQILGQGPKLLIQFQNNGVVDDSQLPKDRFSAERLKGVDSTLKIQPAKLEDSAVYLCASSPRTGGGNQPQHFGDGTRLSIL.

The sample holds one count of this clone. The chain employs TRBV4-2 and TRBJ2-3, with 10 nucleotides matching TRBD2. The CDR3 has 18 amino acids. Germline V lookup: CDR1 LGHNA, CDR2 YNFKEQ. Trimming at V came to 0 bases and at J to 8 bases, leaving 14 bases not matched to a gene. The CDR3 nucleotides read TGTGCCAGCAGCCAAGAAGATTGGGATCTAGCGGGGGACTTTACGCAGTATTTT. As protein: CASSQEDWDLAGDFTQYF.

V is TRBV11-2 and J is TRBJ2-3; TRBD2 agrees at 14 bases. Trimming removed 1 base from V and 0 bases from J; junction bases left unmatched: 3. The germline V gene has CDR1 SGHAT and CDR2 FQNNGV. The CDR3 consists of 18 residues. The CDR3 loop reads CASSLAGTSGGSTDTQYF. CDR3 DNA: TGTGCCAGCAGCTTAGCTGGGACTAGCGGGGGTAGCACAGATACGCAGTATTTT.

A note on this clone: Other DNA sequences in this specimen translate into the identical CDR3. The V call is TRBV11-3, the J call TRBJ2-1, with 8 bases lining up with TRBD1. CDR3 length equals 14 residues. V gave up 1 base and J gave up 9 bases; unmatched junction bases: 5. CDR1 is SGHNT and CDR2 is YENEEA in the germline V gene. The CDR3 coding sequence is TGTGCCAGCAGCTTAGTGCCAGGGGGCAGTGAGCAGTTCTTC. Encoded protein: CASSLVPGGSEQFF.

The chain joins TRBV2 to TRBJ2-7, with 14 bases that match TRBD2. The germline V gene has CDR1 SNHLY and CDR2 FYNNEI. The junction had 5 bases not matched to a gene; V was cut back by 4 bases and J by 0 bases. The CDR3 has 17 residues. The CDR3 region has the DNA TGTGCCAGCAGTGGACTAGCGGGAGGGCCATCCTCCTACGAGCAGTACTTC. Its translation is CASSGLAGGPSSYEQYF.

This chain connects TRBV5-1 to TRBJ2-3, with 8 nucleotides matching TRBD2. With 1 base clipped from V and 2 bases from J, the junction kept 3 bases outside the gene matches. Germline V gives CDR1 SGHRS, CDR2 YFSETQ. The CDR3 sequence is 15 residues long. This chain's CDR3 is CASSLIAGHTDTQYF. The CDR3, as DNA: TGCGCCAGCAGCTTGATAGCGGGACACACAGATACGCAGTATTTT.

V gene TRBV13 combines with J gene TRBJ2-1; 8 bases agree with TRBD1. This CDR3 comprises 16 residues. Per germline, CDR1 PRHDT and CDR2 FYEKMQ (reference sequence). V lost 1 base, J lost 7 bases, and 9 bases stayed unmatched. CDR3 residues: CASSLDGTGKGNEQFF. CDR3 nucleotide sequence: TGTGCCAGCAGCTTAGATGGGACAGGCAAAGGGAATGAGCAGTTCTTC.

The rearrangement joins TRBV28 to TRBJ1-1; possibly TRBD1 for D (5 bases). Germline-derived CDR1 and CDR2 are MDHEN and SYDVKM. V lost 7 bases, J lost 0 bases, and 12 bases lay in between. This CDR3 region has 14 residues. CDR3: CASTSGGVNTEAFF. The CDR3 region has the DNA TGTGCCAGCACCTCGGGGGGGGTGAACACTGAAGCTTTCTTT. The full variable domain, completed using reference TRBV28 and TRBJ1-1, is DVKVTQSSRYLVKRTGEKVFLECVQDMDHENMFWYRQDPGLGLRLIYFSYDVKMKEKGDIPEGYSVSREKKERFSLILESASTNQTSMYLCASTSGGVNTEAFFGQGTRLTVV.

The chain has TRBV11-2 and TRBJ2-1, with 7 bases lining up with TRBD2. The CDR3 covers 13 residues. Per germline, CDR1 SGHAT and CDR2 FQNNGV. The J segment lost 7 bases and the V segment lost 3 bases, leaving 3 bases of the junction unmatched. CDR3 nucleotide sequence: TGTGCCAGCAGCTTCGGGACTATGAATGAGCAGTTCTTC. Amino acid sequence: CASSFGTMNEQFF.

The chain uses TRBV6-2 or TRBV6-3 and TRBJ1-5; D possibly corresponds to TRBD1 (6 bases). CDR3 length: 15 amino acids. Between the trimmed V and J ends, which lost 2 bases and 10 bases, there was a span of 18 bases. The germline V gene has CDR1 MNHEY and CDR2 SVGEGT. CDR3 DNA sequence: TGTGCCAGCAGTTACCTCGGACAGCCGTTGGCTCCCCAGCATTTT. Translating gives CASSYLGQPLAPQHF.

The chain combines TRBV5-4 with TRBJ2-7; 8 nucleotides align to TRBD2. The V and J ends lost 4 bases and 7 bases, in that order; junction bases with no gene match: 13. Germline V lookup: CDR1 SGHNT, CDR2 YYREEE (reference sequence). CDR3 length equals 15 residues. The CDR3 region is CASSTAGGPPWEQYF. In DNA, the CDR3 is TGTGCCAGCAGCACCGCGGGAGGCCCTCCTTGGGAGCAGTACTTC.